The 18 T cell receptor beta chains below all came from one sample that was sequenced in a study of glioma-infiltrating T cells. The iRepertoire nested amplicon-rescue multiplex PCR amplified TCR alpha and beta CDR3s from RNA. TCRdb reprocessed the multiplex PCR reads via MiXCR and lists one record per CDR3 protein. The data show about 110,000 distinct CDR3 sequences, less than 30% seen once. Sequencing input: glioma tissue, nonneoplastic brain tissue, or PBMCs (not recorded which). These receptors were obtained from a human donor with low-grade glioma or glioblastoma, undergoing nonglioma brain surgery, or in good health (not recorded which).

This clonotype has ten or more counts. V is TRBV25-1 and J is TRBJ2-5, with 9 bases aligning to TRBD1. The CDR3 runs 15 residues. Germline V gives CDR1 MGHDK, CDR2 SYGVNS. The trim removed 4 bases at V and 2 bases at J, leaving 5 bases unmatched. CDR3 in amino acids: CASSGDRGVQETQYF. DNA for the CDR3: TGTGCCAGCAGTGGTGACAGGGGGGTACAAGAGACCCAGTACTTC.

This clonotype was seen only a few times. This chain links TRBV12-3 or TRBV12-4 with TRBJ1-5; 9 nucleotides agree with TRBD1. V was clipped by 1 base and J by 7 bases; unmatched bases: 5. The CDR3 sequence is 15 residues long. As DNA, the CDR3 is TGTGCCAGCAGTTTAGGGGACAGGGAGGACCAGCCCCAGCATTTT. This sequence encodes CASSLGDREDQPQHF.

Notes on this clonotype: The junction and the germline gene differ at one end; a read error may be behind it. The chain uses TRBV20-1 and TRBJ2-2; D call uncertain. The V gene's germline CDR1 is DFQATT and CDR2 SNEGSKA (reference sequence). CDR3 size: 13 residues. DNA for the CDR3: TGCGGTGCTAGAGTCCAGTACACCGGGGAGCTGTTTTTT. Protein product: CGARVQYTGELFF.

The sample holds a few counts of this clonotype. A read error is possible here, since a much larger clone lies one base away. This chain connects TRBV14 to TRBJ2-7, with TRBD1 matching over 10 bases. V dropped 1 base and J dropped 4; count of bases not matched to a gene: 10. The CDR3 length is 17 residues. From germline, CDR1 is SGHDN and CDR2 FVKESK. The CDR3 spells CASSQAPGTGAYYEQYF. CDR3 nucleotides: TGTGCCAGCAGCCAAGCTCCAGGGACAGGGGCCTATTACGAGCAGTACTTC. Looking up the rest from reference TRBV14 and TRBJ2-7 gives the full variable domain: EAGVTQFPSHSVIEKGQTVTLRCDPISGHDNLYWYRRVMGKEIKFLLHFVKESKQDESGMPNNRFLAERTGGTYSTLKVQPAELEDSGVYFCASSQAPGTGAYYEQYFGPGTRLTVT.

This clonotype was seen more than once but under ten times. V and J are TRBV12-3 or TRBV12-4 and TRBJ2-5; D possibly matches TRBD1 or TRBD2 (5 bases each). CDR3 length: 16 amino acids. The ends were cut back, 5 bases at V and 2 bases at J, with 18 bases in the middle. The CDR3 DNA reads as TGTGCCAGCAGTGCCCTGAGGGGAGAGGGGCAAGAGACCCAGTACTTC. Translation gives CASSALRGEGQETQYF.

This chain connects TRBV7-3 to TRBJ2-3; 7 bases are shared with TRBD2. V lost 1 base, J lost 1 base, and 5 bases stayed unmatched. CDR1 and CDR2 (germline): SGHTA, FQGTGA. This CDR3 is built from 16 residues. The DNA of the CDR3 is TGTGCCAGCAGCTTAAGCGGCGGGGGTCGCACAGATACGCAGTATTTT. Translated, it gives CASSLSGGGRTDTQYF.

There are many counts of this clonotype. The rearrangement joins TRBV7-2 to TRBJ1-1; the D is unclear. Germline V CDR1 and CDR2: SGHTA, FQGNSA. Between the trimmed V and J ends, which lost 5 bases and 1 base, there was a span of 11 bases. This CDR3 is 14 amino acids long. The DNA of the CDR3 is TGTGCCAGCAGCGCCGGACCGCAGAACACTGAAGCTTTCTTT. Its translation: CASSAGPQNTEAFF.

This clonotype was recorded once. DNA for the CDR3: TGTGCCAGCAGTGGGGGTGCGGGGGGCATCTACGAGCAGTACTTC. Its protein product is CASSGGAGGIYEQYF. The V and J genes are TRBV2 and TRBJ2-7, with 8 bases identical to TRBD2. J gave up 3 bases and V 4 bases, and 8 bases lay outside the gene matches. The CDR3 is made up of 15 amino acids. CDR1 is SNHLY, CDR2 FYNNEI, per germline. Variable domain in full (rest from reference TRBV2 and TRBJ2-7): EPEVTQTPSHQVTQMGQEVILRCVPISNHLYFYWYRQILGQKVEFLVSFYNNEISEKSEIFDDQFSVERPDGSNFTLKIRSTKLEDSAMYFCASSGGAGGIYEQYFGPGTRLTVT.

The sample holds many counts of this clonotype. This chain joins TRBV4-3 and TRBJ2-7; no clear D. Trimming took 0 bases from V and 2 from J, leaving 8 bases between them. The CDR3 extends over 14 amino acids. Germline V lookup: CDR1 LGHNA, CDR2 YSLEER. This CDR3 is CASSQEYPAYEQYF. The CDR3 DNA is TGCGCCAGCAGCCAAGAGTATCCGGCCTACGAGCAGTACTTC.

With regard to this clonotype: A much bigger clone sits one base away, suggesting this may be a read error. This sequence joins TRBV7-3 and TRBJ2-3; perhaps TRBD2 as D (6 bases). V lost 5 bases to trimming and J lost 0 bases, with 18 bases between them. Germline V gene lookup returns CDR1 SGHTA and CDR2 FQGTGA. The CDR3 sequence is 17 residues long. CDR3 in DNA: TGTGCCAGCAGCCAAAAGGAGGGCTCAGCTAGCACAGATACGCAGTATTTT. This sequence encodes CASSQKEGSASTDTQYF.

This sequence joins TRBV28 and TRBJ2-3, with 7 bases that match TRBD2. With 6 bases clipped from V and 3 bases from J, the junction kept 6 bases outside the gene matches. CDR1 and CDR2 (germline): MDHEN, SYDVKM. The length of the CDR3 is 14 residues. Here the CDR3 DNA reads TGTGCCAGCAGGTCCGGGACTAAAACAGATACGCAGTATTTT. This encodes CASRSGTKTDTQYF.

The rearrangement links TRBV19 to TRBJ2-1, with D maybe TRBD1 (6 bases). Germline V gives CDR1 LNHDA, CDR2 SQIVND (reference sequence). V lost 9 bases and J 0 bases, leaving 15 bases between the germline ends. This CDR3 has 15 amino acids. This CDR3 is CASDQGSISYNEQFF. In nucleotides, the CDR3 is TGTGCCAGCGACCAGGGGTCCATCTCCTACAATGAGCAGTTCTTC.

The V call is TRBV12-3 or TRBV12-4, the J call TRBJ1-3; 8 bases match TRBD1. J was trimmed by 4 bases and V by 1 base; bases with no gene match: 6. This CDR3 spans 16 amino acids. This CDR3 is CASSLGDRWLGNTIYF. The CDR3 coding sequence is TGTGCCAGCAGTTTAGGGGACAGGTGGCTAGGAAACACCATATATTTT.

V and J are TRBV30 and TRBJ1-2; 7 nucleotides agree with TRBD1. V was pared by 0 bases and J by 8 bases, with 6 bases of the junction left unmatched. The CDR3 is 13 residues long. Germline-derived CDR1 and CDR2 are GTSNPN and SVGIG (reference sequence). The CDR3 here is CAWSVRQGQGYTF. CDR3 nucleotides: TGTGCCTGGAGTGTACGACAGGGACAAGGCTACACCTTC.

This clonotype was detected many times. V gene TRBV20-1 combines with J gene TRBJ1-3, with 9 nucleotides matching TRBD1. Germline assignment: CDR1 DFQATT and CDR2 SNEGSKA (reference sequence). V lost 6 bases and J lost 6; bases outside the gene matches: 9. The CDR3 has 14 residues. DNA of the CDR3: TGCAGTGCGGCTCGGGACAGGGTCCCAAACACCATATATTTT. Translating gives CSAARDRVPNTIYF.

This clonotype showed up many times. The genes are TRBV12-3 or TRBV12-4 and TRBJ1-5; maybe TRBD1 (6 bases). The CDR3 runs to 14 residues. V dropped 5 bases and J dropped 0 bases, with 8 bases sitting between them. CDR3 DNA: TGTGCCAGCAGTCAACAGGGTAGCAATCAGCCCCAGCATTTT. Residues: CASSQQGSNQPQHF.

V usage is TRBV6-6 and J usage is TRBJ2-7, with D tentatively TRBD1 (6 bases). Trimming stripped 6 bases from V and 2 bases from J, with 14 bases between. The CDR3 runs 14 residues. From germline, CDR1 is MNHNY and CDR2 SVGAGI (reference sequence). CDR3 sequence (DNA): TGTGCCAGCAGCTTTCCAGGGGCCCCCTACGAGCAGTACTTC. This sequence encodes CASSFPGAPYEQYF.

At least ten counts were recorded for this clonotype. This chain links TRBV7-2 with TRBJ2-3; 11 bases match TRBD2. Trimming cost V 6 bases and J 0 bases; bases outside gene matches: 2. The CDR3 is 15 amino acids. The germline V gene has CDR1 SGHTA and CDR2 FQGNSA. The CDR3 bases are TGTGCCAGCAGATGGACTAGCGGGAGCACAGATACGCAGTATTTT. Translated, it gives CASRWTSGSTDTQYF.